This TCR beta chain was observed in a study of blood T cell repertoires in COVID-19. The method was immunoSEQ multiplex PCR; TCRdb's version includes in-frame clones alone and lacks a portion of them. Of around 250,000 clones listed, approximately 90% are singletons. The clonotype comes from a man in his late teens or twenties with active or convalescent COVID-19. Sequencing was performed on peripheral blood.

The DNA for the CDR3 is TGTGCCTGGAGTTCGAATATAGCAGATACGCAGTATTTT. Its translation is CAWSSNIADTQYF. The chain combines TRBV30 with TRBJ2-3, with D unresolved. Germline CDR1 GTSNPN, CDR2 SVGIG (reference sequence). V dropped 2 bases and J dropped 4 bases, with 10 bases sitting between them. The CDR3 runs 13 residues.